A single sample is the source of the 19 T cell receptor beta chains below, sequenced in a study of PD-1 blockade in mismatch repair-deficient tumors. Clones were read by immunoSEQ multiplex PCR, and TCRdb kept only the in-frame ones, dropping some. The data show tens of thousands of clones, with more than 75% seen just once and roughly 5% held by the top ten. The source was peripheral blood, collected 2 weeks after starting pembrolizumab. All receptors come from an adult with mismatch repair-deficient cancer.

Here the CDR3 DNA reads TGTGCCAGCAATAGAGAGGACAATCAGCCCCAGCATTTT. Encoded protein: CASNREDNQPQHF. The chain uses TRBV2 and TRBJ1-5; D uncertain. V was pared by 7 bases and J by 3 bases, with 10 bases between. The germline CDR1 and CDR2 sequences are SNHLY and FYNNEI. The length of the CDR3 is 13 residues.

The J gene is TRBJ1-5, the V gene TRBV9; the D is unclear. CDR3 length equals 14 residues. The germline CDR1 and CDR2 sequences are SGDLS and YYNGEE. Trimming left V 0 bases short and J 5 bases short, with 9 bases between. In DNA form, the CDR3 reads TGTGCCAGCAGCGTAGAAACCCCTCATCAGCCCCAGCATTTT. Translating it yields CASSVETPHQPQHF.

The chain is built from TRBV9 and TRBJ2-2, with D perhaps matching TRBD2 (6 bases). Germline CDR1 SGDLS, CDR2 YYNGEE. The CDR3 spans 16 residues. V lost 1 base and J 2 bases, leaving 12 bases between the germline ends. The CDR3 region has the DNA TGTGCCAGCAGCGTAATGGGGGGTGAAAACACCGGGGAGCTGTTTTTT. Translating gives CASSVMGGENTGELFF.

The rearrangement uses TRBV9 and TRBJ2-1, with 9 bases identical to TRBD1. Germline trimming cut 4 bases from V and 8 bases from J; bases unmatched to any gene: 16. The CDR3 contains 17 residues. The germline V gene encodes CDR1 SGDLS and CDR2 YYNGEE. Here the CDR3 reads CASSTPMGGQGGDEQFF. The CDR3, as DNA: TGTGCCAGCAGCACACCAATGGGGGGACAGGGAGGCGATGAGCAGTTCTTC.

This clone was seen a single time. In nucleotides, the CDR3 is TGCGCCAGCAGCCAAGCGGAAGGACTAGAATACAATGAGCAGTTCTTC. Translation gives CASSQAEGLEYNEQFF. V usage is TRBV4-1 and J usage is TRBJ2-1; 7 bases are shared with TRBD2. Trimming at V came to 1 base and at J to 4 bases, leaving 7 bases not matched to a gene. CDR3 length: 16 amino acids. Germline CDR1 reads MGHRA; CDR2 reads YSYEKL.

The rearrangement links TRBV6-5 to TRBJ2-2; D is unresolved. Germline V gene sequence: CDR1 MNHEY, CDR2 SVGAGI. V was shortened by 3 bases and J by 4 bases, with 12 bases between the two germline ends. The CDR3 is made up of 15 amino acids. CDR3 bases: TGTGCCAGCAGTTATACCGAGCTGTCCACCGGGGAGCTGTTTTTT. Amino acids: CASSYTELSTGELFF.

The V and J genes are TRBV2 and TRBJ2-1, with TRBD2 identical over 14 bases. The CDR3 spans 20 residues. Losses at the gene ends were 8 bases for V and 0 bases for J; bases not matched to a gene: 15. Germline-derived CDR1 and CDR2 are SNHLY and FYNNEI. CDR3 in DNA: TGTGCCAGCGAACACAACTCCGGGACTAGCGGGAGTTTCTCCTACAATGAGCAGTTCTTC. Translating gives CASEHNSGTSGSFSYNEQFF.

This clone was seen at least ten times. The rearrangement links TRBV7-9 to TRBJ1-1, with 11 positions matching TRBD1. V lost 2 bases, J lost 5 bases, and 7 bases stayed unmatched. Looked up from germline, CDR1 is SEHNR and CDR2 is FQNEAQ (reference sequence). This CDR3 comprises 16 residues. The chain's CDR3 is CASSLWRTGGETEAFF. The CDR3, as DNA: TGTGCCAGCAGCTTATGGAGGACAGGGGGCGAGACTGAAGCTTTCTTT.

The chain joins TRBV5-1 to TRBJ2-1, with D perhaps being TRBD1 or TRBD2 (5 bases each). The germline V gene encodes CDR1 SGHRS and CDR2 YFSETQ. The length of the CDR3 is 15 residues. The ends were cut back, 1 base at V and 2 bases at J, with 10 bases in the middle. The CDR3 loop is CASSLLGEPYNEQFF. DNA for the CDR3: TGCGCCAGCAGCTTGTTGGGGGAGCCCTACAATGAGCAGTTCTTC.

The chain combines TRBV30 with TRBJ2-1; TRBD2 aligns across 15 bases. CDR3 length: 14 residues. V lost 7 bases, J lost 7 bases, and 5 bases stayed unmatched. The germline gives CDR1 GTSNPN, CDR2 SVGIG (reference sequence). The DNA for the CDR3 is TGTGCCTCGTTGGGACTAGCGGGAGGAAATGAGCAGTTCTTC. Translation gives CASLGLAGGNEQFF.

This chain joins TRBV5-6 and TRBJ2-1, with TRBD2 matching over 12 bases. Losses at the gene ends were 0 bases for V and 8 bases for J; bases not matched to a gene: 15. The CDR3 runs to 19 residues. Germline V gene data show CDR1 as SGHDT and CDR2 as YYEEEE. CDR3 protein: CASSLEVRLAGGGVHEQFF. DNA for the CDR3: TGTGCCAGCAGCTTGGAGGTGCGGCTAGCGGGAGGGGGGGTCCATGAGCAGTTCTTC.

J is TRBJ1-2 and V is TRBV30; TRBD1 aligns across 8 bases. The CDR3 extends over 14 amino acids. Germline V lookup: CDR1 GTSNPN, CDR2 SVGIG (reference sequence). V trimming: 2 bases; J trimming: 4 bases; junction bases outside the gene matches: 6. The CDR3, as DNA: TGTGCCTGGAGTACACCGGGACAGGTCTATGGCTACACCTTC. The encoded protein is CAWSTPGQVYGYTF.

A few counts support this clone. The chain is built from TRBV30 and TRBJ2-1; 11 bases are shared with TRBD2. The CDR3 is made up of 15 amino acids. Per germline, CDR1 GTSNPN and CDR2 SVGIG (reference sequence). V gave up 0 bases and J gave up 7 bases; unmatched junction bases: 5. DNA for the CDR3: TGTGCCTGGAGTGTACTAGCGGGAGTGTCGAATGAGCAGTTCTTC. Encoded protein: CAWSVLAGVSNEQFF.

The chain has TRBV6-5 and TRBJ2-7; TRBD2 agrees at 10 bases. The CDR3 runs to 14 residues. In germline, CDR1 is MNHEY, CDR2 SVGAGI. With 6 bases clipped from V and 7 bases from J, the junction kept 9 bases outside the gene matches. The CDR3, as DNA: TGTGCCAGCAGGTTAGCGGGAGGTTCTTTGGAGCAGTACTTC. This gives the protein CASRLAGGSLEQYF.

CDR3 sequence reads: CASSGGNANTGELFF. CDR3 nucleotide sequence: TGTGCCAGCTCAGGCGGGAACGCGAACACCGGGGAGCTGTTTTTT. The chain uses TRBV18 and TRBJ2-2; a weak D match, TRBD2 (6 bases). Trimming took off 5 bases at V and 0 bases at J, with 10 bases between the two ends. CDR1 KGHSH and CDR2 LQKENI come from the germline V gene. The CDR3 has 15 amino acids. The whole variable domain, filled in from reference TRBV18 and TRBJ2-2, reads NAGVMQNPRHLVRRRGQEARLRCSPMKGHSHVYWYRQLPEEGLKFMVYLQKENIIDESGMPKERFSAEFPKEGPSILRIQQVVRGDSAAYFCASSGGNANTGELFFGEGSRLTVL.

Note on this clone: Other DNA sequences from this sample encode an identical CDR3 as well. J is TRBJ2-1 and V is TRBV9, with a possible D match to TRBD1 (5 bases). CDR3 length: 13 residues. Trimming took 0 bases from V and 4 from J, leaving 5 bases between them. Per germline, CDR1 SGDLS and CDR2 YYNGEE. CDR3 bases: TGTGCCAGCAGCGTAGAGGGGTACAATGAGCAGTTCTTC. Translated, it gives CASSVEGYNEQFF.

This clone was counted only a few times. The gene calls are TRBV7-2 and TRBJ1-2, with D perhaps matching TRBD1 (6 bases). There are 14 residues in the CDR3. V was pared by 6 bases and J by 0 bases, with 11 bases between. Germline V gene lookup returns CDR1 SGHTA and CDR2 FQGNSA. CDR3 sequence (DNA): TGTGCCAGCAGGGTAGGGGGTACTAACTATGGCTACACCTTC. Amino acids: CASRVGGTNYGYTF. The whole variable domain, filled in from reference TRBV7-2 and TRBJ1-2, reads GAGVSQSPSNKVTEKGKDVELRCDPISGHTALYWYRQSLGQGLEFLIYFQGNSAPDKSGLPSDRFSAERTGGSVSTLTIQRTQQEDSAVYLCASRVGGTNYGYTFGSGTRLTVV.

The rearrangement joins TRBV11-2 to TRBJ2-2; D may be TRBD2 (6 bases). V dropped 6 bases and J dropped 0 bases, with 17 bases sitting between them. Germline V gene lookup returns CDR1 SGHAT and CDR2 FQNNGV. The CDR3 sequence is 17 residues long. For the CDR3, the DNA is TGTGCCAGCAGAGGCGGGACCTGGGACTCGAACACCGGGGAGCTGTTTTTT. Translation gives CASRGGTWDSNTGELFF.

The CDR3 sequence is CASSAPTSGATGELFF. The CDR3, as DNA: TGTGCCAGCAGCGCCCCGACTAGCGGGGCTACCGGGGAGCTGTTTTTT. The J gene is TRBJ2-2, the V gene TRBV9, with TRBD2 identical over 11 bases. From germline, CDR1 is SGDLS and CDR2 YYNGEE. J was trimmed by 5 bases and V by 3 bases; bases with no gene match: 6. This CDR3 comprises 16 residues. Full variable domain (rest looked up from reference TRBV9 and TRBJ2-2): DSGVTQTPKHLITATGQRVTLRCSPRSGDLSVYWYQQSLDQGLQFLIQYYNGEERAKGNILERFSAQQFPDLHSELNLSSLELGDSALYFCASSAPTSGATGELFFGEGSRLTVL.